The 29 T cell receptor beta chains below all came from one sample that was sequenced in a study of shared clonotypes between healthy human individuals. The protocol was immunoSEQ multiplex PCR, while the TCRdb copy is restricted to in-frame clones and leaves out a portion. The table shows 600,000 to 700,000 clones, with 60% to 75% occurring only once. Sequences were obtained from memory CD4+ T cells sorted from blood. Noted subset: CD45RA-negative fraction. The receptors derive from a woman aged 30 to 39 in good health.

The DNA of the CDR3 is TGTGCCAGCAGTGAAAGGGAAAACAGTCGGGGAAACACCATATATTTT. This gives the protein CASSERENSRGNTIYF. The chain uses TRBV25-1 and TRBJ1-3; D is ambiguous. Trimming took off 2 bases at V and 4 bases at J, with 15 bases between the two ends. CDR1 is MGHDK and CDR2 is SYGVNS in the germline V gene. The CDR3 covers 16 residues.

The genes are TRBV19 and TRBJ1-4, with D hard to call. Trimming stripped 3 bases from V and 8 bases from J, with 10 bases between. From germline, CDR1 is LNHDA and CDR2 SQIVND (reference sequence). The length of the CDR3 is 13 residues. CDR3 in amino acids: CASSIYSPEKLFF. Here the CDR3 DNA reads TGTGCCAGTAGTATTTACAGTCCAGAAAAACTGTTTTTT.

The chain links TRBV5-1 to TRBJ1-4; 10 nucleotides align to TRBD1. V lost 4 bases to trimming and J lost 8 bases; unmatched junction nucleotides: 8. Germline loops: CDR1 SGHRS, CDR2 YFSETQ. The CDR3 is 15 amino acids. In nucleotides, the CDR3 is TGCGCCAGCAGCCAACCGGGACAGGGGAAGGAAAAACTGTTTTTT. Its translation: CASSQPGQGKEKLFF.

As to this clone: Other DNA sequences in this sample translate to the same CDR3. The chain links TRBV5-1 to TRBJ2-1; D unclear. This CDR3 contains 15 residues. Germline V gene sequence: CDR1 SGHRS, CDR2 YFSETQ. The V gene lost 0 bases and the J gene lost 0 bases, with 7 bases spanning the gap. The CDR3 sequence: CASSLDSSSYNEQFF. Written as DNA, the CDR3 is TGCGCCAGCAGCTTGGACTCTTCCTCCTACAATGAGCAGTTCTTC. The whole variable domain, filled in from reference TRBV5-1 and TRBJ2-1, reads KAGVTQTPRYLIKTRGQQVTLSCSPISGHRSVSWYQQTPGQGLQFLFEYFSETQRNKGNFPGRFSGRQFSNSRSEMNVSTLELGDSALYLCASSLDSSSYNEQFFGPGTRLTVL.

CDR3 bases: TGTGCCATCAGGACGGACACAGGAAACACCATATATTTT. Residues: CAIRTDTGNTIYF. The chain employs TRBV10-3 and TRBJ1-3; possible D gene TRBD1, 5 bases. This CDR3 region has 13 residues. The germline V and J ends were trimmed by 6 bases and 4 bases, with 10 bases remaining between them. The germline gives CDR1 ENHRY, CDR2 SYGVKD.

The chain employs TRBV19 and TRBJ2-1; tentatively, D is TRBD1 (5 bases). Trimming cost V 6 bases and J 8 bases, with 14 bases left between them. The CDR3 runs to 13 residues. Germline CDR1 reads LNHDA; CDR2 reads SQIVND (reference sequence). The CDR3 is CASRVVGVDEQFF. The CDR3 DNA reads TGTGCCAGTAGGGTCGTAGGGGTGGATGAGCAGTTCTTC.

In regard to this clone: This CDR3 is also generated by other DNA sequences in the sample. V and J are TRBV5-1 and TRBJ2-1; D is undetermined. The CDR3 is made up of 15 amino acids. Per germline, CDR1 SGHRS and CDR2 YFSETQ. Trimming stripped 4 bases from V and 0 bases from J, with 11 bases between. The CDR3 region has the DNA TGCGCCAGCAGCATCGACACAAGCTCCTACAATGAGCAGTTCTTC. Translation: CASSIDTSSYNEQFF.

The chain recombines TRBV27 with TRBJ2-7; 8 bases map to TRBD1. The CDR3 spans 13 residues. The ends lost 8 bases at V and 6 bases at J; junction bases unmatched: 9. Germline loops: CDR1 MNHEY, CDR2 SMNVEV (reference sequence). CDR3 coding DNA: TGTGCCAGCCTTAAATCAGGGGGCGGCGAGCAGTACTTC. Amino acids: CASLKSGGGEQYF.

This CDR3 reads CASSRGAYNEQFF. The CDR3, as DNA: TGTGCCAGCAGCCGGGGGGCCTACAATGAGCAGTTCTTC. This sequence joins TRBV11-2 and TRBJ2-1; 7 nucleotides align to TRBD2. Trimming cost V 5 bases and J 2 bases; bases outside gene matches: 0. This CDR3 is 13 amino acids long. CDR1 SGHAT and CDR2 FQNNGV come from the germline V gene.

This clone appeared a single time. Distinct nucleotide sequences in the sample also encode this CDR3. The chain couples TRBV27 to TRBJ1-1; the D gene is possibly TRBD1 (5 bases). This CDR3 is 14 amino acids long. The germline V gene has CDR1 MNHEY and CDR2 SMNVEV (reference sequence). V lost 1 base to trimming and J lost 1 base, with 7 bases between them. CDR3 region: CASSLWGENTEAFF. CDR3 DNA sequence: TGTGCCAGCAGTTTATGGGGGGAGAACACTGAAGCTTTCTTT.

This clone was observed many times. V usage is TRBV7-2 and J usage is TRBJ1-2; no definite D call. In germline, CDR1 is SGHTA, CDR2 FQGNSA. V lost 3 bases and J lost 4, with 6 bases in between. The CDR3 length is 12 residues. The CDR3 coding sequence is TGTGCCAGCAGCTTTATCGGCTATGGCTACACCTTC. Its translation: CASSFIGYGYTF.

This chain connects TRBV7-8 to TRBJ1-5, with a possible D match to TRBD1 (5 bases). The CDR3 has 15 amino acids. Trimming took off 3 bases at V and 2 bases at J, with 11 bases between the two ends. Germline CDR1 and CDR2: SGHVS and FQNEAQ. The CDR3 reads CASSFREDGNQPQHF. CDR3 nucleotide sequence: TGTGCCAGCAGCTTCAGGGAAGATGGCAATCAGCCCCAGCATTTT.

The rearrangement links TRBV28 to TRBJ1-5; 7 nucleotides line up with TRBD1. The germline V gene has CDR1 MDHEN and CDR2 SYDVKM. V shed 6 bases, J shed 3 bases, and the junction held 8 bases outside the gene matches. CDR3 length: 15 amino acids. The CDR3 spells CASSQLDRVNQPQHF. CDR3 in DNA: TGTGCCAGCAGCCAGCTAGACAGGGTCAATCAGCCCCAGCATTTT.

V is TRBV5-4 and J is TRBJ1-1; no reliable D call. Germline assignment: CDR1 SGHNT and CDR2 YYREEE (reference sequence). Trimming took off 0 bases at V and 1 base at J, with 13 bases between the two ends. This CDR3 region has 16 residues. The CDR3 sequence is CASSLEAGLKNTEAFF. CDR3 DNA: TGTGCCAGCAGCTTGGAGGCGGGCTTAAAGAACACTGAAGCTTTCTTT.

This clone was seen just once. In the same sample, other DNA sequences code for this CDR3. This chain uses TRBV29-1 with TRBJ1-1; D remains unclear. The CDR3 is 10 amino acids. Germline assignment: CDR1 SQVTM and CDR2 ANQGSEA. V was clipped by 6 bases and J by 3 bases, with 5 bases between them. DNA of the CDR3: TGCAGCGTGGCCCACACTGAAGCTTTCTTT. Protein product: CSVAHTEAFF. Drawing the rest from reference TRBV29-1 and TRBJ1-1, the complete variable domain is SAVISQKPSRDICQRGTSLTIQCQVDSQVTMMFWYRQQPGQSLTLIATANQGSEATYESGFVIDKFPISRPNLTFSTLTVSNMSPEDSSIYLCSVAHTEAFFGQGTRLTVV.

V and J are TRBV18 and TRBJ1-1, with TRBD1 matching over 9 bases. The CDR3 runs to 15 residues. The V gene end was trimmed by 3 bases and the J gene end by 4 bases; junction bases not matched to a gene: 6. Germline V gives CDR1 KGHSH, CDR2 LQKENI. The CDR3 region is CASSPQEDRGTEAFF. CDR3 bases: TGTGCCAGCTCACCGCAAGAGGACAGGGGCACTGAAGCTTTCTTT.

The chain couples TRBV14 to TRBJ1-4, with 8 nucleotides matching TRBD1. CDR3 size: 15 residues. In germline, CDR1 is SGHDN, CDR2 FVKESK. Trimming cost V 5 bases and J 5 bases; bases outside gene matches: 7. The chain's CDR3 is CASSLRTGTNEKLFF. DNA of the CDR3: TGTGCCAGCAGCTTACGGACAGGGACGAATGAAAAACTGTTTTTT.

J is TRBJ1-3 and V is TRBV6-1; unclear D gene. CDR1 MNHNS and CDR2 SASEGT come from the germline V gene. The CDR3 contains 17 residues. V lost 2 bases and J lost 0, with 14 bases in between. The DNA for the CDR3 is TGTGCCAGCAGTGAAAGTAGGATACAGTTCTCTGGAAACACCATATATTTT. Translated, it gives CASSESRIQFSGNTIYF.

This clone was recorded a few times. The chain combines TRBV27 with TRBJ1-5, with TRBD1 identical over 7 bases. The CDR3 is 15 amino acids. The V gene's germline CDR1 is MNHEY and CDR2 SMNVEV (reference sequence). Trimming cost V 6 bases and J 2 bases; bases outside gene matches: 7. The CDR3 region has the DNA TGTGCCAGCAGCAGAAGGGGGCTCGGCAATCAGCCCCAGCATTTT. It is translated as CASSRRGLGNQPQHF.

The chain combines TRBV6-6 with TRBJ1-1, with 7 nucleotides matching TRBD1. CDR3 length: 13 residues. Unmatched junction bases numbered 8, after V lost 7 bases and J lost 6 bases. The germline V gene encodes CDR1 MNHNY and CDR2 SVGAGI (reference sequence). The CDR3 sequence is CASTRQGSAEAFF. CDR3 in DNA: TGTGCCAGCACCAGACAGGGATCCGCTGAAGCTTTCTTT.

This chain joins TRBV5-1 and TRBJ1-2; TRBD1 aligns across 7 bases. In germline, CDR1 is SGHRS, CDR2 YFSETQ. V shed 4 bases and J 5 bases; nucleotides not matched to a gene: 8. The CDR3 spans 14 residues. CDR3 coding DNA: TGCGCCAGCAGCCGAGGGGACAGCGATTATGGCTACACCTTC. The encoded protein is CASSRGDSDYGYTF.

This rearrangement joins TRBV11-2 to TRBJ2-5; D is possibly TRBD1 or TRBD2 (5 bases each). CDR3 length equals 14 residues. Per the germline V gene, CDR1 is SGHAT and CDR2 is FQNNGV. Trimming took 5 bases from V and 1 from J, leaving 11 bases between them. CDR3 in amino acids: CASSGGRIQETQYF. The CDR3, as DNA: TGTGCCAGCAGCGGGGGACGGATCCAAGAGACCCAGTACTTC.

The CDR3 loop reads CASSQDKGKLAGVMQTQYF. Here the CDR3 DNA reads TGTGCCAGCAGCCAAGATAAGGGTAAACTAGCGGGAGTTATGCAGACCCAGTACTTC. The chain couples TRBV14 to TRBJ2-5; 11 bases are shared with TRBD2. Germline assignment: CDR1 SGHDN and CDR2 FVKESK. Trimming at V came to 0 bases and at J to 6 bases, leaving 15 bases not matched to a gene. This CDR3 comprises 19 residues.

The sample holds one count of this clone. The genes are TRBV9 and TRBJ1-1; D is unresolved. Trimming left V 0 bases short and J 9 bases short, with 15 bases between. This CDR3 has 14 amino acids. Germline CDR1 and CDR2: SGDLS and YYNGEE. CDR3 coding DNA: TGTGCCAGCAGCGTAGGGCAGGAGGGCAAGAAAGCTTTCTTT. Translating gives CASSVGQEGKKAFF.

In its sample, this clone was seen a few times. V gene TRBV25-1 combines with J gene TRBJ2-1; possibly TRBD2 for D (6 bases). This CDR3 is built from 13 residues. Germline loops: CDR1 MGHDK, CDR2 SYGVNS. V was clipped by 3 bases and J by 10 bases, with 13 bases between them. CDR3 bases: TGTGCCAGCAGTGATCGAGCGGGCGGGGAGCAGTTCTTC. Translating it yields CASSDRAGGEQFF.

The chain has TRBV27 and TRBJ2-1; no reliable D call. Between the trimmed V and J ends, which lost 4 bases and 11 bases, there was a span of 18 bases. The CDR3 runs 14 residues. The germline V gene encodes CDR1 MNHEY and CDR2 SMNVEV (reference sequence). The CDR3 bases are TGTGCCAGCAGTTCGGGTCCCACCGCGACTCAGCAGTTCTTC. This codes for CASSSGPTATQQFF.

This rearrangement joins TRBV27 to TRBJ1-5, with no clear D. V lost 2 bases to trimming and J lost 6 bases, with 11 bases between them. The length of the CDR3 is 14 residues. Germline CDR1 is MNHEY and CDR2 is SMNVEV (reference sequence). The DNA of the CDR3 is TGTGCCAGCAGTTTAAGCCGGGTTGGTCAGCCCCAGCATTTT. The encoded protein is CASSLSRVGQPQHF.

In its sample, this clone was seen a few times. The rearrangement links TRBV5-5 to TRBJ1-1; D uncertain. The CDR3 is 13 amino acids. Trimming removed 0 bases from V and 4 bases from J, with 7 bases in between. Germline assignment: CDR1 SGHKS and CDR2 YYEKEE (reference sequence). CDR3 DNA: TGTGCCAGCAGCTTGGTGCCGGGCACTGAAGCTTTCTTT. This gives the protein CASSLVPGTEAFF.

V and J are TRBV4-1 and TRBJ2-7, with 7 bases that match TRBD2. V was pared by 0 bases and J by 0 bases, with 8 bases of the junction left unmatched. Germline V gives CDR1 MGHRA, CDR2 YSYEKL. The length of the CDR3 is 17 residues. In DNA, the CDR3 is TGCGCCAGCAGCCAAGATCGTTGGGCGGGGGTCTCCTACGAGCAGTACTTC. This encodes CASSQDRWAGVSYEQYF.